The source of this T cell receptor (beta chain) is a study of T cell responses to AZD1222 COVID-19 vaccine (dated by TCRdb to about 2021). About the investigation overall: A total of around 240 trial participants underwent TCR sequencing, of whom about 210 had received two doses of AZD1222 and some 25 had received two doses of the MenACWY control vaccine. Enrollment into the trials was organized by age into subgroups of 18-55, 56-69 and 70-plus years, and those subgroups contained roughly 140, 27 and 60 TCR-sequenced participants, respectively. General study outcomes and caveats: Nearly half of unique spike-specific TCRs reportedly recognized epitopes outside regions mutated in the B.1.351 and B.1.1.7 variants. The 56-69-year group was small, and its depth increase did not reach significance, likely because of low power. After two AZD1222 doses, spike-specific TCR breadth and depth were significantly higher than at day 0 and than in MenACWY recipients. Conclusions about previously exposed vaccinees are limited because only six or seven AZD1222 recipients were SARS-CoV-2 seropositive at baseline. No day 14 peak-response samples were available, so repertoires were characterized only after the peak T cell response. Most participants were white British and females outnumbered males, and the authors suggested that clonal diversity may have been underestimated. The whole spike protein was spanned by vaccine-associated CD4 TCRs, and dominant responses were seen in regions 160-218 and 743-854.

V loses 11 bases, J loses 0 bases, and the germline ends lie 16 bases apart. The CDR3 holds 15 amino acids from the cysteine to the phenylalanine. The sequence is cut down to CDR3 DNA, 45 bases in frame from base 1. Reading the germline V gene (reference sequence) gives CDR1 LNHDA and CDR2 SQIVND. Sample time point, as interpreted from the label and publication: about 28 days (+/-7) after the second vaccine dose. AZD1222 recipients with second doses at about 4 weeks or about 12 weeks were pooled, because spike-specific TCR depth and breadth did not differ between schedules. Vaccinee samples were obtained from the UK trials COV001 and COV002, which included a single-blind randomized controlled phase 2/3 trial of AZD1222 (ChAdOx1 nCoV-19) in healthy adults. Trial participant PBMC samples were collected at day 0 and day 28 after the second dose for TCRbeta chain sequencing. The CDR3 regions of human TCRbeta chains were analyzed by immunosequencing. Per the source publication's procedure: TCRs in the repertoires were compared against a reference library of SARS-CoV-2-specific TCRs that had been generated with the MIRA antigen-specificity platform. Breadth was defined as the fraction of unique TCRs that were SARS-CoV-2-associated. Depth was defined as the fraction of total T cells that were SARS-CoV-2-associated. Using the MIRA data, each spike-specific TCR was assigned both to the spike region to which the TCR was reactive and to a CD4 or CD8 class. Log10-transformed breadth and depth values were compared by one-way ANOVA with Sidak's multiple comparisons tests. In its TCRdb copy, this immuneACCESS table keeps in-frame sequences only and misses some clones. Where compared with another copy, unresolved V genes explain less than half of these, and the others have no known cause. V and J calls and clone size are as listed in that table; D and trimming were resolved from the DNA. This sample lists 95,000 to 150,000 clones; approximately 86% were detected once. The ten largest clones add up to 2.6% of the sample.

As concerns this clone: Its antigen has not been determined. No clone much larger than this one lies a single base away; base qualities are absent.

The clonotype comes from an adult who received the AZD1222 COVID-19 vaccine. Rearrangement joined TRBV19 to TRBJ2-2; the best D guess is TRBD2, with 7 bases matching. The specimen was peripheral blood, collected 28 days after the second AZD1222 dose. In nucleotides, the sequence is TGTGCCTCCACTGGGGGGGGCGCGAACACCGGGGAGCTGTTTTTT. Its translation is CASTGGGANTGELFF. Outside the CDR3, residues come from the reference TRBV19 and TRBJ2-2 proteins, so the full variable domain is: DGGITQSPKYLFRKEGQNVTLSCEQNLNHDAMYWYRQDPGQGLRLIYYSQIVNDFQKGDIAEGYSVSREKKESFPLTVTSAQKNPTAFYLCASTGGGANTGELFFGEGSRLTVL.